The entry below gives a single TCR beta chain sequence along with its context. Its antigen is still unknown. This sample is part of a study of CD4 T cells in relation to SARS-CoV-2 and coronaviruses. Study as a whole: No peptide or an HIV-1 Nef peptide pool served as negative control.

Unexposed donor CD4+ T cells date from 2011-2018, before the COVID-19 pandemic. CD4+ T cells were isolated from the cells after more than 8 days of culture. Testing used SARS-CoV-2 S/N and four cold-coronavirus spikes on unexposed-donor CD4+ T cells, cells permitting. Fresh IL-2 medium replaced half the medium on days 3 and 7. Produced via immunoSEQ multiplex PCR; TCRdb's table is partial and in-frame only. The sample has about 23,000 clones; about 80% are singletons. Germline V gene data show CDR1 as MNHEY and CDR2 as SVGAGI. V lost 6 bases to trimming and J lost 6 bases; unmatched junction nucleotides: 8. CDR3 length: 14 amino acids.

Sequenced: CD4+ T cells from PBMCs, cultured in vitro. The chain couples TRBV6-5 to TRBJ2-3, with 8 positions matching TRBD1. The clonotype originates from a human donor in good health. CDR3 DNA: TGTGCCAGCAGGACCGGGACAGGTAGCGATACGCAGTATTTT. It is translated as CASRTGTGSDTQYF.